This T cell receptor (beta chain) was sequenced for a study of CD8+ T cells in alopecia areata. Study-level background: Those patients who were treated received oral tofacitinib, which was given at 5 to 10 mg twice daily for moderate-to-severe alopecia areata. Scoring of treated patients' severity used the percentage of affected scalp area. Findings and caveats of the study: Amid tofacitinib therapy, many expanded lesional clones stayed present in scalp and blood.

Specified treatment: oral pan-JAK inhibitor, 5-10 mg twice daily. Collection of lesional scalp punch biopsies and peripheral blood was performed in alopecia areata patients. Extraction and reverse transcription of RNA yielded cDNA as the sequencing template. Generated by immunoSEQ multiplex PCR, the TCRdb table keeps only in-frame clones and is missing some. The profile shows around 4,600 clones, around 63% of them singletons. With respect to this clone: What it recognizes is unknown.

The material was skin, obtained at week 4, from a patient treated with tofacitinib. The TCR comes from a human donor with alopecia areata.

DNA for the CDR3: TGTGCCAGCAGCACGAGCTTTGGTGGTGAGCAGTTCTTC. This codes for CASSTSFGGEQFF. The chain employs TRBV7-2 and TRBJ2-1; D is unclear. Germline V gene lookup returns CDR1 SGHTA and CDR2 FQGNSA. This CDR3 is built from 13 residues. V was clipped by 5 bases and J by 9 bases, with 14 bases between them.